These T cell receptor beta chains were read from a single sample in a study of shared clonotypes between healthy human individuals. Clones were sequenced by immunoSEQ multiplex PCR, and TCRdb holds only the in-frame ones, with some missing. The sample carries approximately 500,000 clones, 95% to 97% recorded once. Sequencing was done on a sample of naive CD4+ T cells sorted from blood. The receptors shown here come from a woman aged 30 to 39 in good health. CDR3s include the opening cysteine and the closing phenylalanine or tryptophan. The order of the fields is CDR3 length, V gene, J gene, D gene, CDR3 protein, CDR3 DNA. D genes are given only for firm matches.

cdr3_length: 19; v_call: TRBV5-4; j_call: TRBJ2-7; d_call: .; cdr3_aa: CASSLGSGPGLISSYEQYF; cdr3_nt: TGTGCCAGCAGCTTGGGGTCAGGGCCGGGGCTTATAAGCTCCTACGAGCAGTACTTC
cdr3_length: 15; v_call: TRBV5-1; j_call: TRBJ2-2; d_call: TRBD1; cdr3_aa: CASSAHRGSAGELFF; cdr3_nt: TGCGCCAGCAGCGCCCACAGGGGATCGGCCGGGGAGCTGTTTTTT
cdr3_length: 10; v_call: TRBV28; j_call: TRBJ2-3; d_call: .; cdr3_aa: CASGLDTQYF; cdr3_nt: TGTGCCAGCGGGCTAGATACGCAGTATTTT
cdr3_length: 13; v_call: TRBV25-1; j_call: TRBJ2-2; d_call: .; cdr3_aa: CASSEKNTGELFF; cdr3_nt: TGTGCCAGCAGTGAAAAGAACACCGGGGAGCTGTTTTTT
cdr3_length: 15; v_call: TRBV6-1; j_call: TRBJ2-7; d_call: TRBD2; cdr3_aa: CASSGVSGSGIEQYF; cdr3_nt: TGTGCCAGCAGTGGAGTAAGCGGGAGTGGGATCGAGCAGTACTTC
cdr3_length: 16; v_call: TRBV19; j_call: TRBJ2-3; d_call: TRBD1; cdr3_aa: CASSSLPGQRTDTQYF; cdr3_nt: TGTGCCAGTAGTAGTCTACCGGGACAGCGCACAGATACGCAGTATTTT
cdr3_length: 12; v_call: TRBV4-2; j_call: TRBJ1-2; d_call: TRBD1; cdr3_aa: CASSQDDRGYTF; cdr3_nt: TGTGCCAGCAGCCAAGACGACAGGGGGTACACCTTC
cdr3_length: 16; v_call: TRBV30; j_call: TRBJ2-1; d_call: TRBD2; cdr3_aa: CASSLLAGSSYNEQFF; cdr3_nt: TGTGCCTCGTCCCTCTTAGCGGGGAGCTCCTACAATGAGCAGTTCTTC
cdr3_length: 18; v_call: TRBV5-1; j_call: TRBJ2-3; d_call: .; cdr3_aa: CASSLAKLGRGSTDTQYF; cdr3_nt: TGCGCCAGCAGCTTGGCCAAGCTAGGGCGGGGTAGCACAGATACGCAGTATTTT
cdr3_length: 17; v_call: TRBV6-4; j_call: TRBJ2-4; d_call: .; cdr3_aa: CASSYSTPNRAKNIQYF; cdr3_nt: TGTGCCAGCAGTTACTCGACCCCAAACCGAGCCAAAAACATTCAGTACTTC
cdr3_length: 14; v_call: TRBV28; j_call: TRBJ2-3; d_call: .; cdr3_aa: CASSLTRSTDTQYF; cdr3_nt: TGTGCCAGCAGTTTAACTAGGAGCACAGATACGCAGTATTTT